These 6 T cell receptor beta chains originate from one sample sequenced in a study of CD8+ T cells in alopecia areata. Reverse transcription of extracted RNA yielded cDNA, which provided the sequencing template. Sequencing was performed with immunoSEQ multiplex PCR; in TCRdb, only in-frame clones are kept and a portion is missing. The data show around 160,000 clones, roughly 50% seen once. Sequencing input: CD4+ T cells sorted from blood. These receptors came from a human donor with alopecia areata.

V is TRBV30 and J is TRBJ2-7; 8 bases are a match to TRBD1. V trimming: 4 bases; J trimming: 2 bases; junction bases outside the gene matches: 1. Germline V CDR1 and CDR2: GTSNPN, SVGIG (reference sequence). The CDR3 contains 12 residues. CDR3 loop: CAWNRGTYEQYF. Here the CDR3 DNA reads TGTGCCTGGAACAGGGGGACCTACGAGCAGTACTTC.

Here the CDR3 reads CSGGGGRSYEQYF. DNA for the CDR3: TGCAGCGGGGGCGGTGGCCGGTCCTACGAGCAGTACTTC. The rearrangement joins TRBV29-1 to TRBJ2-7; tentatively, D is TRBD1 (5 bases). The CDR3 sequence is 13 residues long. Germline V lookup: CDR1 SQVTM, CDR2 ANQGSEA. The ends were cut back, 7 bases at V and 1 base at J, with 14 bases in the middle.

V gene TRBV27 combines with J gene TRBJ2-1; D possibly uses TRBD1 or TRBD2 (5 bases each). The CDR3 runs to 16 residues. Germline CDR1 MNHEY, CDR2 SMNVEV (reference sequence). Between the trimmed V and J ends, which lost 4 bases and 0 bases, there was a span of 13 bases. The CDR3 DNA follows: TGTGCCAGCAGTTCGCGTGGGACCAACTCCTACAATGAGCAGTTCTTC. Its protein is CASSSRGTNSYNEQFF.

This clone was observed a handful of times. The gene calls are TRBV6-6 and TRBJ2-1; D gene unclear. Deletions cut 5 bases from V and 5 bases from J, with 7 bases between. There are 12 residues in the CDR3. The germline V gene encodes CDR1 MNHNY and CDR2 SVGAGI (reference sequence). CDR3 sequence: CASSPVHNEQFF. DNA for the CDR3: TGTGCCAGCAGTCCCGTCCACAATGAGCAGTTCTTC.

The chain joins TRBV5-4 to TRBJ1-2; TRBD1 agrees at 8 bases. CDR1 SGHNT and CDR2 YYREEE come from the germline V gene (reference sequence). The CDR3 totals 15 residues. The V segment lost 4 bases and the J segment 5 bases; nucleotides outside the gene matches: 10. CDR3 nucleotide sequence: TGTGCCAGCAGCCTTTTGGGACAGGCGCTATATGGCTACACCTTC. It translates to CASSLLGQALYGYTF.

This clone was counted a few times. The genes are TRBV5-1 and TRBJ2-5; D is possibly TRBD1 (6 bases). The germline CDR1 and CDR2 sequences are SGHRS and YFSETQ. Trimming removed 5 bases from V and 0 bases from J, with 8 bases in between. The CDR3 contains 13 residues. The CDR3 spells CASRQGHQETQYF. Written as DNA, the CDR3 is TGCGCCAGCAGGCAGGGGCACCAAGAGACCCAGTACTTC.